These T cell receptor beta chains were read from a single sample in a study of T-cell memory formation after mild COVID-19. TCRdb reanalysed the 5' RACE reads using MiXCR and keeps one entry per CDR3 protein. The repertoire holds some 600,000 distinct CDR3 sequences, 15% to 20% seen once, with about 7.4% in the top ten. Input material: PBMCs or a T cell subset sorted from them (not recorded which). Every receptor here comes from an adult woman who had mild COVID-19 (a few samples of this study predate the infection). Cell type and time point are not known. The CDR3 runs from the conserved cysteine through the conserved F or W. D genes are given only for firm matches. Expanded clones are given a class, and other clones once, few, many or no size at all.

TRBJ2-1,TRBD1,TRBV5-1,16,.,TGCGCCAGCAGCTTGGGTTCGGGACAGGGTTACAATGAGCAGTTCTTC,CASSLGSGQGYNEQFF
TRBJ1-1,.,TRBV12-3/TRBV12-4,12,.,TGTGCCAGCATTTGGAGGGTCACTGAAGCTTTCTTT,CASIWRVTEAFF
TRBJ2-5,TRBD2,TRBV12-3/TRBV12-4,12,few,TGTGCCAGCCGGGGGGTGGGGGAGACCCAGTACTTC,CASRGVGETQYF
TRBJ2-1,.,TRBV30,11,few,TGTGCCTGGAGTGACTACAATGAGCAGTTCTTC,CAWSDYNEQFF
TRBJ1-4,.,TRBV12-3/TRBV12-4,19,.,TGTGCCAGCAGTTTTACCGATGAGGGGCGCGTGATCGGGTATGAAAAACTGTTTTTT,CASSFTDEGRVIGYEKLFF
TRBJ2-5,.,TRBV19,14,once,TGTGCCAGTAGTATCATGAGGGGCCAAGAGACCCAGTACTTC,CASSIMRGQETQYF
TRBJ2-7,TRBD2,TRBV4-2,17,.,TGTGCCAGCAGCCAAGATGTCGCGGGAGATTTTGGCTACGAGCAGTACTTC,CASSQDVAGDFGYEQYF
TRBJ1-5,TRBD1,TRBV29-1,15,.,TGCAGCGTTGGATGGACAGGGGAGGGGAATCAGCCCCAGCATTTT,CSVGWTGEGNQPQHF
TRBJ1-1,.,TRBV4-3,14,.,TGCGCCAGCAGCCAAGATTCAGGAGTTACTGAAGCTTTCTTT,CASSQDSGVTEAFF
TRBJ2-1,TRBD2,TRBV27,13,.,TGTGCCAGCAGTCCACAGACTAGCGGGAGGAAGTTCTTC,CASSPQTSGRKFF
TRBJ1-2,.,TRBV6-5,18,few,TGTGCCAGCAGTTACCGCCTCTTACCGGGACCTCTCTACTATGGCTACACCTTC,CASSYRLLPGPLYYGYTF
TRBJ1-5,.,TRBV6-2/TRBV6-3,12,few,TGTGCCAGCAGTCTAGAGACGGGGCCCCAGCATTTT,CASSLETGPQHF
TRBJ2-1,TRBD2,TRBV4-3,16,many,TGCGCCAGCAGCCAAGGTAGCGGGAGTCCATCGCTTGAGCAGTTCTTC,CASSQGSGSPSLEQFF
TRBJ2-1,TRBD2,TRBV12-3/TRBV12-4,16,.,TGTGCCAGCAGGGGGACTAGCGGCCCCTCCTACAATGAGCAGTTCTTC,CASRGTSGPSYNEQFF
TRBJ2-1,.,TRBV14,16,few,TGTGCCAGCAGCCAAGACCTGCTACGCTCCTACAATGAGCAGTTCTTC,CASSQDLLRSYNEQFF
TRBJ1-1,.,TRBV11-2,13,few,TGTGCCAGCAGCCCATGGGCTCACACTGAAGCTTTCTTT,CASSPWAHTEAFF
TRBJ2-7,TRBD2,TRBV20-1,15,few,TGCAGTGCTAGAGGGGCTAGCGGGGTTTCCTACGAGCAGTACTTC,CSARGASGVSYEQYF
TRBJ2-6,.,TRBV30,21,once,TGTGCCTGGACCTTGGGTTTCACATGGGGCAGCAGGAACTCTGGGGCCAACGTCCTGACTTTC,CAWTLGFTWGSRNSGANVLTF
TRBJ1-2,.,TRBV24-1,16,few,TGTGCCACCAGTCAGAGTGGCGACAGGTATAACTATGGCTACACCTTC,CATSQSGDRYNYGYTF
TRBJ2-3,TRBD1,TRBV29-1,14,.,TGCAGCGTTGCCCCGACAGGGAACACAGATACGCAGTATTTT,CSVAPTGNTDTQYF
TRBJ2-5,TRBD1,TRBV7-8,17,.,TGTGCCAGCAGCTCCACTATAGGAATAGGGACAGGGGGGGACCAGTACTTC,CASSSTIGIGTGGDQYF
TRBJ1-1,.,TRBV6-2/TRBV6-3,14,.,TGTGCCAGCAGTTACTCATCCGAGAACACTGAAGCTTTCTTT,CASSYSSENTEAFF
TRBJ2-7,TRBD2,TRBV6-1,14,.,TGTGCCAGCAGTTGGACGGAGGGAGGGTACGAGCAGTACTTC,CASSWTEGGYEQYF
TRBJ2-3,.,TRBV2,14,few,TGTGCCAGCAGTTGGACTCCTCTTTCAGATACGCAGTATTTT,CASSWTPLSDTQYF
TRBJ2-2,.,TRBV2,13,.,TGTGCCAGCTTCCCGGTGAACACCGGGGAGCTGTTTTTT,CASFPVNTGELFF
TRBJ2-5,.,TRBV7-2,15,few,TGTGCCAGCAGCTCAAAGTTTGGATGGCAAGAGACCCAGTACTTC,CASSSKFGWQETQYF
TRBJ2-7,TRBD1,TRBV15,15,.,TGTGCCACCAGCAGACCTAACAGGGGAGCCTACGAGCAGTACTTC,CATSRPNRGAYEQYF